The 17 T cell receptor beta chains presented below share a single source sample, sequenced in a study of beta chain features in type 1 diabetes. Isolated RNA was reverse transcribed in full, so expressed TCRB transcripts were sequenced. Assay used: immunoSEQ multiplex PCR; TCRdb lists only in-frame clones, some missing. The sample records under 250,000 clones, 11% to 15% being singletons. General study points: Shortening of TCRB CDR3s, moderate but significant, appeared in all four CD4+ subsets of Type 1 diabetes patients.

These TCRs are of unknown antigen specificity. Input material: naive CD4+ T cells from blood. The origin of the receptors is a man under 40 with type 1 diabetes.

V and J are TRBV29-1 and TRBJ2-7, with 14 bases matching TRBD2. Germline V lookup: CDR1 SQVTM, CDR2 ANQGSEA. V lost 6 bases and J lost 3; bases outside the gene matches: 4. This CDR3 region has 14 residues. CDR3: CSVGTSGSLYEQYF. CDR3 in DNA: TGCAGCGTGGGGACTAGCGGGAGTCTCTACGAGCAGTACTTC.

The table lists this clone with a few counts. Other DNA sequences in the same sample also yield this CDR3. The rearrangement uses TRBV19 and TRBJ1-2, with 8 nucleotides matching TRBD1. V shed 5 bases, J shed 2 bases, and the junction held 7 bases outside the gene matches. The germline V gene has CDR1 LNHDA and CDR2 SQIVND (reference sequence). This CDR3 has 15 amino acids. The CDR3 reads CASSSPGQANYGYTF. The CDR3 DNA sequence: TGTGCCAGTAGTTCCCCGGGACAGGCCAACTATGGCTACACCTTC.

The rearrangement joins TRBV6-1 to TRBJ1-5, with D possibly TRBD1 on 5 matching bases. V lost 1 base and J lost 2, with 12 bases in between. Germline CDR1 reads MNHNS; CDR2 reads SASEGT. The CDR3 is made up of 16 amino acids. The CDR3 DNA reads as TGTGCCAGCAGTGAAGTTAGACAGCCTCGCAATCAGCCCCAGCATTTT. As protein: CASSEVRQPRNQPQHF.

The chain has TRBV7-6 and TRBJ2-5, with 10 nucleotides matching TRBD1. V dropped 4 bases and J dropped 5; count of bases not matched to a gene: 7. The CDR3 totals 15 residues. Germline lookup yields CDR1 SGHVS and CDR2 FNYEAQ. The CDR3 loop is CASSYPGQGRETQYF. DNA for the CDR3: TGTGCCAGCAGCTACCCGGGACAGGGGAGGGAGACCCAGTACTTC.

This clone was seen a few times. The chain links TRBV11-2 to TRBJ2-2, with D possibly matching TRBD2 (7 bases). CDR3 length: 16 amino acids. Germline V lookup: CDR1 SGHAT, CDR2 FQNNGV. Trimming cost V 2 bases and J 5 bases, with 15 bases left between them. CDR3 residues: CASSLPSRGATGELFF. Here the CDR3 DNA reads TGTGCCAGCAGCTTACCTTCACGGGGGGCGACCGGGGAGCTGTTTTTT. The full variable domain, in which reference TRBV11-2 and TRBJ2-2 provide the parts outside the CDR3, is EAGVAQSPRYKIIEKRQSVAFWCNPISGHATLYWYQQILGQGPKLLIQFQNNGVVDDSQLPKDRFSAERLKGVDSTLKIQPAKLEDSAVYLCASSLPSRGATGELFFGEGSRLTVL.

The chain combines TRBV14 with TRBJ2-1; weak D call: TRBD1 (5 bases). V lost 0 bases and J lost 9, with 9 bases in between. Germline CDR1 and CDR2: SGHDN and FVKESK. The CDR3 is 13 amino acids. The CDR3 bases are TGTGCCAGCAGCCAAGATCTTAGGGGTGAGCAGTTCTTC. It translates to CASSQDLRGEQFF.

This clone occurred a few times. The rearrangement links TRBV7-2 to TRBJ2-1; D is ambiguous. This CDR3 spans 11 amino acids. Germline CDR1 is SGHTA and CDR2 is FQGNSA. The V gene lost 0 bases and the J gene lost 9 bases, with 3 bases spanning the gap. The CDR3 coding sequence is TGTGCCAGCAGCTTAGCCCTTGAGCAGTTCTTC. Its translation: CASSLALEQFF.

This chain joins TRBV9 and TRBJ1-2; 8 nucleotides agree with TRBD1. Germline CDR1 reads SGDLS; CDR2 reads YYNGEE. The J segment lost 4 bases and the V segment lost 2 bases, leaving 4 bases of the junction unmatched. There are 14 residues in the CDR3. CDR3 region: CASSVRGTGYGYTF. The CDR3 DNA follows: TGTGCCAGCAGCGTGAGGGGGACAGGCTATGGCTACACCTTC.

The sample holds a few counts of this clone. The chain combines TRBV5-1 with TRBJ2-3; D is possibly TRBD2 (7 bases). The germline CDR1 and CDR2 sequences are SGHRS and YFSETQ. V was clipped by 0 bases and J by 6 bases, with 14 bases between them. The CDR3 covers 15 residues. CDR3 in amino acids: CASSLVGGGRDTQYF. The DNA for the CDR3 is TGCGCCAGCAGCTTGGTGGGGGGGGGCCGGGATACGCAGTATTTT.

The chain carries TRBV5-1 and TRBJ1-3; 7 nucleotides match TRBD1. V shed 2 bases, J shed 2 bases, and the junction held 1 base outside the gene matches. Germline CDR1 SGHRS, CDR2 YFSETQ. The CDR3 contains 14 residues. The CDR3 DNA reads as TGCGCCAGCAGCTTTGACAGGGCTGGAAACACCATATATTTT. It encodes CASSFDRAGNTIYF.

This rearrangement joins TRBV9 to TRBJ2-7, with 8 bases aligning to TRBD1. CDR1 is SGDLS, CDR2 YYNGEE, per germline. V trimming: 0 bases; J trimming: 3 bases; junction bases outside the gene matches: 2. The CDR3 is 14 residues long. The CDR3 DNA follows: TGTGCCAGCAGCGTAGCCGGACAGGGCTACGAGCAGTACTTC. Protein sequence: CASSVAGQGYEQYF.

This clone was found a few times. The chain has TRBV29-1 and TRBJ2-7, with D possibly TRBD1 on 8 matching bases. CDR1 and CDR2 (germline): SQVTM, ANQGSEA. The CDR3 is 13 amino acids. The V gene lost 6 bases and the J gene lost 3 bases, with 15 bases spanning the gap. The CDR3 region has the DNA TGCAGCGTGGGGAGGGACAGGATCTACGAGCAGTACTTC. Its protein product is CSVGRDRIYEQYF.

This clone was seen only a few times. V and J are TRBV25-1 and TRBJ2-1; 9 bases line up with TRBD1. Trimming at V came to 1 base and at J to 15 bases, leaving 7 bases not matched to a gene. Germline assignment: CDR1 MGHDK and CDR2 SYGVNS. The CDR3 consists of 13 residues. CDR3: CASSESGTGNPFF. In nucleotides, the CDR3 is TGTGCCAGCAGTGAATCCGGGACAGGGAATCCGTTCTTC.

This clone came up a few times. The chain carries TRBV19 and TRBJ1-3; D is possibly TRBD1 (5 bases). CDR1 is LNHDA and CDR2 is SQIVND in the germline V gene (reference sequence). CDR3 length equals 16 residues. Trimming removed 1 base at V and 1 base at J, with 11 bases between. Here the CDR3 DNA reads TGTGCCAGTAGTATAGTCCAGGGAGGATCTGGAAACACCATATATTTT. The encoded protein is CASSIVQGGSGNTIYF.

This clone was found a few times. The chain links TRBV10-3 to TRBJ2-1; no reliable D call. Germline V gene lookup returns CDR1 ENHRY and CDR2 SYGVKD. The CDR3 extends over 13 amino acids. V was pared by 9 bases and J by 0 bases, with 9 bases between. The DNA for the CDR3 is TGTGCCATAACCTCGAGCTCCTACAATGAGCAGTTCTTC. It encodes CAITSSSYNEQFF.

This clone was seen a few times. This chain connects TRBV5-1 to TRBJ2-6, with TRBD1 as a possible D gene (5 bases). CDR3 size: 13 residues. CDR1 and CDR2 from the germline V gene are SGHRS and YFSETQ. Deletions cut 3 bases from V and 13 bases from J, with 14 bases between. The CDR3 nucleotides are TGCGCCAGCAGCTCGGACGGGCCAGGGGTCCTGACTTTC. Protein product: CASSSDGPGVLTF.

This sequence joins TRBV6-1 and TRBJ1-1; 7 bases match TRBD1. V was clipped by 7 bases and J by 1 base; unmatched bases: 9. The CDR3 covers 15 residues. CDR1 is MNHNS, CDR2 SASEGT, per germline. For the CDR3, the DNA is TGTGCCAGCAAACTTCAGGGGGGACCGAACACTGAAGCTTTCTTT. It translates to CASKLQGGPNTEAFF.